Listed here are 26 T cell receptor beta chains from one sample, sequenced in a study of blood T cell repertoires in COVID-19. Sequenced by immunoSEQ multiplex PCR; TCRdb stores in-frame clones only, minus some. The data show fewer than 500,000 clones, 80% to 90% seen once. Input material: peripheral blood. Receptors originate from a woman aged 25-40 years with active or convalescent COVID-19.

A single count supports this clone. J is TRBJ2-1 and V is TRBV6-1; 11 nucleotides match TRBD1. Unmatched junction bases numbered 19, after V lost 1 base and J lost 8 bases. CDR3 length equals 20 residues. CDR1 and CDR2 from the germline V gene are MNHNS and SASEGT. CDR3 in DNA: TGTGCCAGCAGTGAAGAAGGGACAGGGGGATTCTTAGGACTATCCTATGAGCAGTTCTTC. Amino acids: CASSEEGTGGFLGLSYEQFF.

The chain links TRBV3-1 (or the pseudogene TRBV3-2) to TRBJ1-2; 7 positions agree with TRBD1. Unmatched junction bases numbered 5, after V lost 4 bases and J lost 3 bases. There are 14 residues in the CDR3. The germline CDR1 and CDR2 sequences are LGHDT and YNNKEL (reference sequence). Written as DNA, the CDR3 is TGTGCCAGCAGCCGAGGACAGGCGGACTATGGCTACACCTTC. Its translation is CASSRGQADYGYTF.

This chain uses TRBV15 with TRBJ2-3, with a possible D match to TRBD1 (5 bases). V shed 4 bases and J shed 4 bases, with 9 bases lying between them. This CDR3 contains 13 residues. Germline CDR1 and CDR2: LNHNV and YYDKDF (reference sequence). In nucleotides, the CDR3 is TGTGCCACCAGCACTAGACAGTCAGATACGCAGTATTTT. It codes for CATSTRQSDTQYF.

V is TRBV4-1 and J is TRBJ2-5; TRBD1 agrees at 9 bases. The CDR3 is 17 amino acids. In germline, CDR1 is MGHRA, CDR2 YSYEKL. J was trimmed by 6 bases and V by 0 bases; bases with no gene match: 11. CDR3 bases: TGCGCCAGCAGCCAAGATACTATCACAGGGGGCGCGAAGACCCAGTACTTC. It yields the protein CASSQDTITGGAKTQYF.

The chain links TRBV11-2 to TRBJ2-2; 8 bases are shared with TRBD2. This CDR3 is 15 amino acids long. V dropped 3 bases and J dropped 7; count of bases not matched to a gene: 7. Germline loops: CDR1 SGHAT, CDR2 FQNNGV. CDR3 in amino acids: CASSLEGLAGGELFF. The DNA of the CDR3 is TGTGCCAGCAGCTTGGAAGGACTAGCTGGCGGGGAGCTGTTTTTT.

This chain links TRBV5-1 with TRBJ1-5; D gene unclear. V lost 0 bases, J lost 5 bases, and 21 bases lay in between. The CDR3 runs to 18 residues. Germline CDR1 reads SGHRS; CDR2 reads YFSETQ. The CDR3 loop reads CASSLGREKGIQHQPQHF. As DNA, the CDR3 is TGCGCCAGCAGCTTGGGGCGGGAAAAAGGGATCCAGCATCAGCCCCAGCATTTT.

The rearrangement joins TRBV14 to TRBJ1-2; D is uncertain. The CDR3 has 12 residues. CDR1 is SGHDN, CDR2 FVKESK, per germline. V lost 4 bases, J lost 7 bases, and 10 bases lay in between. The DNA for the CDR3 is TGTGCCAGCAGCCCCCCCCGGGGTGGCTACACCTTC. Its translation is CASSPPRGGYTF. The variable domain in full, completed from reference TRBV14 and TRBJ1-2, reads EAGVTQFPSHSVIEKGQTVTLRCDPISGHDNLYWYRRVMGKEIKFLLHFVKESKQDESGMPNNRFLAERTGGTYSTLKVQPAELEDSGVYFCASSPPRGGYTFGSGTRLTVV.

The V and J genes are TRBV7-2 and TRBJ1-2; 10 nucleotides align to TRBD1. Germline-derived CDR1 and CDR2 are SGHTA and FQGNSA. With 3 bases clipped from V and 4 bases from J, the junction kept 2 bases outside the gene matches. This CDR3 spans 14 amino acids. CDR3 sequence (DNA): TGTGCCAGCAGCTTGGGACAGGGGATCTATGGCTACACCTTC. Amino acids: CASSLGQGIYGYTF.

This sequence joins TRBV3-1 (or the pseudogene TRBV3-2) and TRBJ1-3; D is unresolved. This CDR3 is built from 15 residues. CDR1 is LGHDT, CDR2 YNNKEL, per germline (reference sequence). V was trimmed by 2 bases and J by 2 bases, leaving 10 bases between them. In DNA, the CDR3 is TGTGCCAGCAGCCAAATAGATCCGGCTGGAAACACCATATATTTT. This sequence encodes CASSQIDPAGNTIYF.

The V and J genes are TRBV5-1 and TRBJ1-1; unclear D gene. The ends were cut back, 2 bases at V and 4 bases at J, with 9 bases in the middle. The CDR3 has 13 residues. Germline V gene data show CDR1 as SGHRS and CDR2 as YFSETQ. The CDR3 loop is CASSLLRITEAFF. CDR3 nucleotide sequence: TGCGCCAGCAGCTTACTGCGGATCACTGAAGCTTTCTTT.

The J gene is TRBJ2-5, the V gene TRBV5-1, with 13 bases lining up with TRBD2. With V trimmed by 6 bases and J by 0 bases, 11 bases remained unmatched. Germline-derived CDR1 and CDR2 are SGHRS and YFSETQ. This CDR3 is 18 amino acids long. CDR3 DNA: TGCGCCAGCACCCTATTGCCGGGACTAGCGGGGTACCAAGAGACCCAGTACTTC. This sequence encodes CASTLLPGLAGYQETQYF.

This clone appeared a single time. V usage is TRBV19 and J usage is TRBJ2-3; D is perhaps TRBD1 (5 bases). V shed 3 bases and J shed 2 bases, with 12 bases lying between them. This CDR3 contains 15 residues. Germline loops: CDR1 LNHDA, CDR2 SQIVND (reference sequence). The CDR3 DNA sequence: TGTGCCAGTAGTATGGGGCCTTTAATCACAGATACGCAGTATTTT. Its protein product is CASSMGPLITDTQYF.

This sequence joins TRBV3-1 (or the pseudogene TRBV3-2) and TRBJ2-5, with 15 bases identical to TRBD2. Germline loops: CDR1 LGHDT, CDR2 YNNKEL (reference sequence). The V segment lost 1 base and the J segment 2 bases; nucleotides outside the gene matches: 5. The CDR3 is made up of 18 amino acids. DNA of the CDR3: TGTGCCAGCAGCCAAGGAGGACTAGCGGGAGGGTTGCAAGAGACCCAGTACTTC. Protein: CASSQGGLAGGLQETQYF.

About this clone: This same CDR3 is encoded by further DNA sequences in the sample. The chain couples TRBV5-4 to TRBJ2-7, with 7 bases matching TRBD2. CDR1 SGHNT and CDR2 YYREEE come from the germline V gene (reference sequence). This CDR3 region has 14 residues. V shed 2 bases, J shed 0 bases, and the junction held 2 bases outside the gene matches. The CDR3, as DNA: TGTGCCAGCAGCTTAGGCGGGAGCTCCTACGAGCAGTACTTC. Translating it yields CASSLGGSSYEQYF.

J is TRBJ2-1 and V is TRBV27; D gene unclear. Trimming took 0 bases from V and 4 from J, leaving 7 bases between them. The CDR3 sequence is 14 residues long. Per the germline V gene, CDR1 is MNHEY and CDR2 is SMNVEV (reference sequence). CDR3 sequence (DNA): TGTGCCAGCAGTTTATCATCGCTATACAATGAGCAGTTCTTC. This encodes CASSLSSLYNEQFF.

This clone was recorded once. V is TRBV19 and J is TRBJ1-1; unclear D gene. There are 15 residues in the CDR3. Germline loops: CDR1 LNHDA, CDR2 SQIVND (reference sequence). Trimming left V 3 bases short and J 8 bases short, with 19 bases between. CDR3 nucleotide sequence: TGTGCCAGTAGTATTTCCGCCGGGAGCCGCGGGGAAGCTTTCTTT. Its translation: CASSISAGSRGEAFF.

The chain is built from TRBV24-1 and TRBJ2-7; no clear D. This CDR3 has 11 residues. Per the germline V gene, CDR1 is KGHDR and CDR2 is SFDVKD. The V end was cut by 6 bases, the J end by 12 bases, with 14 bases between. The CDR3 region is CATSSPRGWYF. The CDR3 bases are TGTGCCACCAGTTCCCCGCGCGGTTGGTACTTC.

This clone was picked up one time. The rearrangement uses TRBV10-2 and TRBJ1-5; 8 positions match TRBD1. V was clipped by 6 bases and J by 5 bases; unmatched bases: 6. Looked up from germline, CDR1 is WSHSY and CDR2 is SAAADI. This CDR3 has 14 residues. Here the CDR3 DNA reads TGCGCCAGCAGCGATACAGGGGGTGATCAGCCCCAGCATTTT. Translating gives CASSDTGGDQPQHF.

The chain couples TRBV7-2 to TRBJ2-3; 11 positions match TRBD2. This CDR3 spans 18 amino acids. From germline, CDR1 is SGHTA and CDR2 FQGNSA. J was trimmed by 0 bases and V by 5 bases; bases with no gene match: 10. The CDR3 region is CASSPSGTSGASTDTQYF. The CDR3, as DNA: TGTGCCAGCAGCCCCTCCGGGACTAGCGGTGCTAGCACAGATACGCAGTATTTT.

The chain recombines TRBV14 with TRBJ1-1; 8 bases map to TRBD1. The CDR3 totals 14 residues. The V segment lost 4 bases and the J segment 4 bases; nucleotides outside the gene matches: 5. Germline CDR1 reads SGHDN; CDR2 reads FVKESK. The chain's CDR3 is CASSLQQGVTEAFF. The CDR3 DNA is TGTGCCAGCAGCCTTCAACAGGGGGTCACTGAAGCTTTCTTT.

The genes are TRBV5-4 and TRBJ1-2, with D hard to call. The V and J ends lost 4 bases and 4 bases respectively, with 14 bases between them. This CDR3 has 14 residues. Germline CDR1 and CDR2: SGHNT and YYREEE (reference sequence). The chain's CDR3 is CASSQAGQTYGYTF. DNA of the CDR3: TGTGCCAGCAGCCAGGCTGGGCAGACCTATGGCTACACCTTC.

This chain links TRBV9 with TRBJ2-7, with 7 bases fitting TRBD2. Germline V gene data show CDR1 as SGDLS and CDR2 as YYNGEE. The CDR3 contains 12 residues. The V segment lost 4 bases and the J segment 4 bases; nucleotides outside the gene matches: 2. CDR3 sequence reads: CASSQAGYEQYF. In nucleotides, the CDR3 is TGTGCCAGCAGCCAAGCGGGGTACGAGCAGTACTTC. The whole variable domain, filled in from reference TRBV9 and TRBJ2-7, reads DSGVTQTPKHLITATGQRVTLRCSPRSGDLSVYWYQQSLDQGLQFLIQYYNGEERAKGNILERFSAQQFPDLHSELNLSSLELGDSALYFCASSQAGYEQYFGPGTRLTVT.

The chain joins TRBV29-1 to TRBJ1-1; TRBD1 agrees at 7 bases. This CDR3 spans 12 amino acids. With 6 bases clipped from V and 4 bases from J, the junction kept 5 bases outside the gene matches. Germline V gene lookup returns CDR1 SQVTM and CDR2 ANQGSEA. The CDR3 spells CSVSSGGTEAFF. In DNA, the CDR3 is TGCAGCGTGTCCTCAGGGGGCACTGAAGCTTTCTTT.

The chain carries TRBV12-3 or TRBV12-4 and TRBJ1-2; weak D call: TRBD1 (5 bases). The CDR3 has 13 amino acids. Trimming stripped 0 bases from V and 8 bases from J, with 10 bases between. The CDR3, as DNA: TGTGCCAGCAGTTTAGCGCCCGCAGGGGGCTACACCTTC. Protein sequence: CASSLAPAGGYTF.

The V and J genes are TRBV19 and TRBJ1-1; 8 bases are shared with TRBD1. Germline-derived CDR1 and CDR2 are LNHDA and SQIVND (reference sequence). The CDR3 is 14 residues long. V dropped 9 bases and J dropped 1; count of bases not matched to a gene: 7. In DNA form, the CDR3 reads TGTGCCAGCATGTTGGGACAGGCGAACACTGAAGCTTTCTTT. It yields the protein CASMLGQANTEAFF.

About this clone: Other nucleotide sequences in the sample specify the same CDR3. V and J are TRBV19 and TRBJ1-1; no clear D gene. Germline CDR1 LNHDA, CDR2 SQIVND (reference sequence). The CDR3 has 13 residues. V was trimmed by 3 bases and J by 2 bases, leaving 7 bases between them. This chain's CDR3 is CASSIGVNTEAFF. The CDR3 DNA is TGTGCCAGTAGTATCGGAGTTAACACTGAAGCTTTCTTT.